These 20 T cell receptor beta chains originate from one sample sequenced in a study of blood T cell repertoires in COVID-19. Sequenced by immunoSEQ multiplex PCR; TCRdb stores in-frame clones only, minus some. The sample contains roughly 250,000 clones, around 90% of which appear only once. Sequenced input: peripheral blood. Source of these receptors: a man aged 25 to 40 with COVID-19, enrolled during active disease.

This clone came up once. The V and J genes are TRBV5-1 and TRBJ2-6; no clear D gene. CDR1 and CDR2 (germline): SGHRS, YFSETQ. V lost 0 bases to trimming and J lost 0 bases, with 7 bases between them. There are 16 residues in the CDR3. The CDR3 here is CASSLASSSGANVLTF. CDR3 in DNA: TGCGCCAGCAGCTTGGCCTCGAGCTCTGGGGCCAACGTCCTGACTTTC.

V gene TRBV6-5 combines with J gene TRBJ1-1; tentatively, D is TRBD1 (5 bases). The CDR3 is 14 residues long. The ends were cut back, 4 bases at V and 1 base at J, with 10 bases in the middle. CDR1 and CDR2 (germline): MNHEY, SVGAGI. CDR3 nucleotide sequence: TGTGCCAGCAGTTCTCCGGGGGAGAACACTGAAGCTTTCTTT. This sequence encodes CASSSPGENTEAFF.

This clone was detected once. The chain uses TRBV19 and TRBJ1-5; TRBD1 aligns across 8 bases. Trimming cost V 4 bases and J 6 bases; bases outside gene matches: 8. The germline CDR1 and CDR2 sequences are LNHDA and SQIVND (reference sequence). This CDR3 contains 15 residues. The CDR3 region has the DNA TGTGCCAGTAGTACGGACAGGGTGGGGGCTCAGCCCCAGCATTTT. Translated, it gives CASSTDRVGAQPQHF.

This clone was seen a single time. The genes are TRBV5-4 and TRBJ2-1, with D possibly being TRBD2 (6 bases). Germline assignment: CDR1 SGHNT and CDR2 YYREEE (reference sequence). This CDR3 is 13 amino acids long. V lost 4 bases and J lost 9, with 14 bases in between. The CDR3 region is CASSAPRRGEQFF. CDR3 sequence (DNA): TGTGCCAGCAGCGCTCCTAGGAGGGGTGAGCAGTTCTTC.

This chain connects TRBV25-1 to TRBJ1-6; D perhaps matches TRBD1 (5 bases). The CDR3 runs 14 residues. Trimming removed 4 bases from V and 7 bases from J, with 11 bases in between. Looked up from germline, CDR1 is MGHDK and CDR2 is SYGVNS. CDR3 nucleotides: TGTGCCAGCAGTGTGCAGGGTGGCAATTCACCCCTCCACTTT. Translated: CASSVQGGNSPLHF.

This clone has a handful of counts. CDR3 amino acids: CASSGHGTGPNEKLFF. The CDR3 region has the DNA TGTGCCAGCAGCGGCCACGGGACAGGACCTAATGAAAAACTGTTTTTT. The chain carries TRBV9 and TRBJ1-4; 8 bases are shared with TRBD1. CDR1 is SGDLS and CDR2 is YYNGEE in the germline V gene. The CDR3 has 16 residues. V lost 3 bases to trimming and J lost 3 bases; unmatched junction nucleotides: 7.

The V call is TRBV6-1, the J call TRBJ1-3; no clear D. Germline CDR1 MNHNS, CDR2 SASEGT. This CDR3 has 17 residues. V lost 0 bases to trimming and J lost 2 bases, with 14 bases between them. The CDR3 DNA sequence: TGTGCCAGCAGTGAAGCGGGCGCAGGCCCGCCTGGAAACACCATATATTTT. It yields the protein CASSEAGAGPPGNTIYF.

This chain joins TRBV19 and TRBJ1-2; D possibly corresponds to TRBD1 (6 bases). The V gene lost 3 bases and the J gene lost 6 bases, with 11 bases spanning the gap. Germline CDR1 is LNHDA and CDR2 is SQIVND (reference sequence). The length of the CDR3 is 13 residues. The CDR3 reads CASSMKDRDGYTF. The CDR3 DNA follows: TGTGCCAGTAGTATGAAGGACAGAGATGGCTACACCTTC.

DNA for the CDR3: TGTGCCAGCAGTGATTCAGGGTGGAAGGCCTATGGCTACACCTTC. Translated: CASSDSGWKAYGYTF. The V call is TRBV25-1, the J call TRBJ1-2; D may be TRBD1 (5 bases). CDR1 is MGHDK, CDR2 SYGVNS, per germline. This CDR3 is 15 amino acids long. V lost 3 bases to trimming and J lost 4 bases, with 15 bases between them.

A single count supports this clone. V and J are TRBV18 and TRBJ1-1; maybe TRBD1 (5 bases). Between the trimmed V and J ends, which lost 4 bases and 5 bases, there was a span of 11 bases. The CDR3 spans 13 residues. CDR1 is KGHSH and CDR2 is LQKENI in the germline V gene. The CDR3 is CASSQEEGTEAFF. The CDR3 DNA follows: TGTGCCAGCTCACAAGAGGAGGGGACTGAAGCTTTCTTT.

This rearrangement joins TRBV12-3 or TRBV12-4 to TRBJ2-1, with 7 bases aligning to TRBD2. V shed 6 bases and J 9 bases; nucleotides not matched to a gene: 2. The CDR3 is 11 residues long. CDR3 loop: CASRREIEQFF. CDR3 DNA: TGTGCCAGCAGGCGGGAGATTGAGCAGTTCTTC.

This rearrangement joins TRBV5-1 to TRBJ2-7, with D possibly TRBD1 on 6 matching bases. CDR1 is SGHRS, CDR2 YFSETQ, per germline. The CDR3 is 16 amino acids. Trimming cost V 0 bases and J 2 bases, with 15 bases left between them. CDR3 sequence: CASSLGIPGQAYEQYF. The CDR3 bases are TGCGCCAGCAGCTTGGGGATCCCGGGACAAGCCTACGAGCAGTACTTC. Drawing the rest from reference TRBV5-1 and TRBJ2-7, the complete variable domain is KAGVTQTPRYLIKTRGQQVTLSCSPISGHRSVSWYQQTPGQGLQFLFEYFSETQRNKGNFPGRFSGRQFSNSRSEMNVSTLELGDSALYLCASSLGIPGQAYEQYFGPGTRLTVT.

V usage is TRBV19 and J usage is TRBJ1-1, with D tentatively TRBD1 (6 bases). This CDR3 spans 12 amino acids. V lost 7 bases to trimming and J lost 4 bases, with 10 bases between them. CDR1 and CDR2 (germline): LNHDA, SQIVND (reference sequence). The CDR3 sequence: CASNAGATEAFF. The DNA of the CDR3 is TGTGCCAGTAATGCGGGGGCCACTGAAGCTTTCTTT.

This chain uses TRBV6-5 with TRBJ2-5, with D possibly matching TRBD2 (5 bases). Germline CDR1 and CDR2: MNHEY and SVGAGI. This CDR3 is 14 amino acids long. V lost 5 bases and J 7 bases, leaving 17 bases between the germline ends. CDR3 residues: CASSPRPQSGTQYF. DNA of the CDR3: TGTGCCAGCAGTCCCCGACCCCAGAGCGGGACCCAGTACTTC.

This rearrangement joins TRBV4-1 to TRBJ1-1; a possible D gene is TRBD1 (5 bases). This CDR3 spans 12 amino acids. Trimming took 8 bases from V and 1 from J, leaving 8 bases between them. Germline V CDR1 and CDR2: MGHRA, YSYEKL. This chain's CDR3 is CASQGENTEAFF. CDR3 in DNA: TGCGCCAGCCAAGGGGAGAACACTGAAGCTTTCTTT.

This chain joins TRBV30 and TRBJ1-2; D remains unclear. Germline assignment: CDR1 GTSNPN and CDR2 SVGIG (reference sequence). This CDR3 comprises 13 residues. V lost 0 bases, J lost 7 bases, and 12 bases lay in between. CDR3 sequence: CAWSVEGIGGYTF. CDR3 nucleotide sequence: TGTGCCTGGAGTGTAGAGGGAATTGGTGGCTACACCTTC.

This clone was detected only once. The CDR3 sequence is CASRKQESNQPQHF. The CDR3, as DNA: TGTGCAAGTCGGAAACAGGAAAGCAATCAGCCCCAGCATTTT. The rearrangement links TRBV12-2 to TRBJ1-5; the table's TRBD1 call for D was not verified on the DNA. TRBV12-2 is a listed pseudogene. The CDR3 consists of 14 residues.

The chain joins TRBV5-1 to TRBJ2-3, with D perhaps matching TRBD1 (5 bases). The CDR3 spans 13 residues. Germline loops: CDR1 SGHRS, CDR2 YFSETQ. Trimming shortened V by 5 bases and J by 0 bases, and 7 bases separated the two germline ends. CDR3: CASSPGSTDTQYF. CDR3 DNA: TGCGCCAGCAGTCCAGGGAGCACAGATACGCAGTATTTT. The complete variable domain, with remaining parts taken from reference TRBV5-1 and TRBJ2-3, reads KAGVTQTPRYLIKTRGQQVTLSCSPISGHRSVSWYQQTPGQGLQFLFEYFSETQRNKGNFPGRFSGRQFSNSRSEMNVSTLELGDSALYLCASSPGSTDTQYFGPGTRLTVL.

This chain uses TRBV6-2 or TRBV6-3 with TRBJ2-5; TRBD2 is a possible D gene (7 bases). Per germline, CDR1 MNHEY and CDR2 SVGEGT. The CDR3 totals 14 residues. Between the trimmed V and J ends, which lost 2 bases and 5 bases, there was a span of 12 bases. In nucleotides, the CDR3 is TGTGCCAGCAGTTACGGGGGGGGCACCGAGACCCAGTACTTC. As protein: CASSYGGGTETQYF.

The table lists this clone with a count of one. The chain couples TRBV19 to TRBJ1-5; 7 nucleotides align to TRBD1. CDR3 length: 16 residues. The V segment lost 4 bases and the J segment 0 bases; nucleotides outside the gene matches: 6. Germline CDR1 and CDR2: LNHDA and SQIVND (reference sequence). CDR3 sequence reads: CASSTGTDYSNQPQHF. The CDR3 coding sequence is TGTGCCAGTAGTACGGGGACAGATTATAGCAATCAGCCCCAGCATTTT.